Listed below are T cell receptor beta chains from one sample, sequenced in a study of T cell responses to AZD1222 COVID-19 vaccine. Clones were sequenced by immunoSEQ multiplex PCR, and TCRdb holds only the in-frame ones, with some missing. The data contain around 110,000 clones, approximately 84% of them seen just once; the ten biggest clones take up about 9.7%. Sequencing was performed on peripheral blood, taken on day 0 of AZD1222 vaccination. These TCRs come from an adult in good health. Each CDR3 is given with its conserved first and last residue. The D gene is left open where the match is weak. Rows give clone size only sometimes, using once, few, many, or a class for an expanded clone.

J | D | size | V | DNA | CDR3
TRBJ2-3 | . | . | TRBV28 | TGTGCCAGCAGCCGTCAGCCTCTCACAGATACGCAGTATTTT | CASSRQPLTDTQYF
TRBJ2-3 | . | . | TRBV3-1/TRBV3-2 | TGTGCCAGCAGCCATATAGGGCCTGACACAGATACGCAGTATTTT | CASSHIGPDTDTQYF
TRBJ2-7 | . | . | TRBV2 | TGTGCCAGCACCCCGGGGGCAAGTGGCGAGCAGTACTTC | CASTPGASGEQYF
TRBJ1-3 | . | once | TRBV28 | TGTGCCAGCATCTCGGGGGTTTCTTCTGGAAACACCATATATTTT | CASISGVSSGNTIYF
TRBJ2-1 | . | . | TRBV6-2/TRBV6-3 | TGTGCCAGCAGTTACGTAGAAGGGAATGAGCAGTTCTTC | CASSYVEGNEQFF
TRBJ2-2 | TRBD1 | . | TRBV7-3 | TGTGCCAGCAGCTTAGCGACAGGGGTAACCGGGGAGCTGTTTTTT | CASSLATGVTGELFF
TRBJ1-2 | . | . | TRBV12-3/TRBV12-4 | TGTGCCAGCAGTTTTCGGGGGGATGGCTACACCTTC | CASSFRGDGYTF
TRBJ1-4 | . | . | TRBV7-2 | TGTGCCAGCAGCTTAAGTGGGTCGGGAGAAAAACTGTTTTTT | CASSLSGSGEKLFF
TRBJ2-1 | TRBD1 | . | TRBV5-1 | TGCGCCAGCAGCTGGACAGGGGGAGGTGAGCAGTTCTTC | CASSWTGGGEQFF
TRBJ2-3 | . | . | TRBV4-1 | TGCGCCAGCAGCCTCGTAGGAGGAGATACGCAGTATTTT | CASSLVGGDTQYF
TRBJ1-1 | . | . | TRBV7-2 | TGTGCCAGCAGCTCCGGTGGGCACCTTGAAGCTTTCTTT | CASSSGGHLEAFF
TRBJ2-3 | . | once | TRBV11-1 | TGTGCCAGCAGCTTACTCATCGGGACGACAGATACGCAGTATTTT | CASSLLIGTTDTQYF
TRBJ2-1 | . | once | TRBV5-6 | TGTGCCAGCAGCTTGGGGGCGGGATTCGTGTTCTTC | CASSLGAGFVFF
TRBJ1-2 | . | . | TRBV20-1 | TGCAGTGCTACGACAAACTATGGCTACACCTTC | CSATTNYGYTF
TRBJ1-1 | . | . | TRBV5-6 | TGTGCCAGCAGCTTGGATAGCGTAGCCTATCCCGCTTTCTTT | CASSLDSVAYPAFF
TRBJ2-7 | TRBD2 | . | TRBV19 | TGTGCCAGTAGTATCCCTCGAGCGGGAACGTACGAGCAGTACTTC | CASSIPRAGTYEQYF
TRBJ1-5 | . | many | TRBV30 | TGTGCCTGGAGTGTAACAGGAATTCAGCCCCAGCATTTT | CAWSVTGIQPQHF
TRBJ2-1 | TRBD1 | . | TRBV19 | TGTGCCAGTAGTATAGCCGCGGACAGGTACAATGAGCAGTTCTTC | CASSIAADRYNEQFF
TRBJ2-5 | . | few | TRBV6-2/TRBV6-3 | TGTGCCAGCAGTTCCTTTTGGGCAGGTCAAGAGACCCAGTACTTC | CASSSFWAGQETQYF
TRBJ2-3 | . | . | TRBV5-1 | TGCGCCAGCAGCGGTGGAGCGTCCGCGGATACGCAGTATTTT | CASSGGASADTQYF
TRBJ1-6 | TRBD1 | . | TRBV2 | TGTGCCAGTACGGGACAGGGGAATTCACCCCTCCACTTT | CASTGQGNSPLHF
TRBJ1-5 | . | . | TRBV5-4 | TGTGCCAGCAGCCACCAGGGTCCGGGGCAGCCCCAGCATTTT | CASSHQGPGQPQHF
TRBJ1-2 | . | . | TRBV24-1 | TGTGCCACCAGTGATTTTGGAGGGTATGGCTACACCTTC | CATSDFGGYGYTF
TRBJ1-2 | . | . | TRBV7-9 | TGTGCCAGCAGCCCAATGGGACGGGGAGAGGGCTACACCTTC | CASSPMGRGEGYTF